The sequence of this TCR beta chain was determined in a study of STAT5B mutations in CD4+ large granular lymphocyte leukemia. Per germline, CDR1 ENHRY and CDR2 SYGVKD. Trimming at V came to 8 bases and at J to 1 base, leaving 5 bases not matched to a gene. This CDR3 region has 14 residues. Sequencing used immunoSEQ multiplex PCR; TCRdb keeps in-frame clones, though not all of them. This sample has fewer than 40,000 clones, with around 71% found just once. This chain joins TRBV10-3 and TRBJ1-5; 7 nucleotides agree with TRBD1. The sequence derives from a human donor in good health. What was sequenced was CD4+ T cells from blood buffy coats. The CDR3 here is CAIAGTASNQPQHF. CDR3 nucleotide sequence: TGTGCCATCGCGGGGACAGCAAGCAATCAGCCCCAGCATTTT.